This T cell receptor beta chain is from a study of shared clonotypes between healthy human individuals. Each subset's genomic DNA was split evenly across several immunoSEQ plates. Original analysis: ImmunoSEQ sequences covered only the junction and lacked quality scores; filtering therefore differed. The protocol was immunoSEQ multiplex PCR, while the TCRdb copy is restricted to in-frame clones and leaves out a portion. From that table come the V and J calls and clone size; the DNA was used to work out D and trimming. Of more than 400,000 clones in the sample, approximately 84% were seen once. Trimming took 1 base from V and 4 from J; bases not matched to a gene: 2. In germline, CDR1 is GTSNPN, CDR2 SVGIG (reference sequence). This CDR3 contains 13 residues.

The sequence came from a woman aged 35 to 49 in good health. Some clones in this sample may be carry-over from other donors' samples. The specimen was PBMCs. The rearrangement joins TRBV30 to TRBJ2-7; 9 bases are shared with TRBD1. CDR3 region: CAWSADRGYEQYF. The CDR3 DNA reads TGTGCCTGGAGTGCAGACAGGGGGTACGAGCAGTACTTC.